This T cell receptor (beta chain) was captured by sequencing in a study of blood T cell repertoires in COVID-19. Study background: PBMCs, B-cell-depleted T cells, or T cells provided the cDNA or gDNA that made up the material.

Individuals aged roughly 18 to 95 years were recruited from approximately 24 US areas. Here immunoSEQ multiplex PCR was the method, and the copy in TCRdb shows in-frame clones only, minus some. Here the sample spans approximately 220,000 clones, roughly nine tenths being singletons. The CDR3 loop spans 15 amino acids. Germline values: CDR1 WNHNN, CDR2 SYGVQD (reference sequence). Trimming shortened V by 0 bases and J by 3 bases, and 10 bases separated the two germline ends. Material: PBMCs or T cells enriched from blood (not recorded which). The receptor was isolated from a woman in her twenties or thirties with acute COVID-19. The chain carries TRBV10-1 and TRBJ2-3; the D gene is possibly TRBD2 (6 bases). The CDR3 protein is CASSESGGGTDTQYF. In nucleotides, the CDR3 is TGCGCCAGCAGTGAGTCGGGTGGGGGGACAGATACGCAGTATTTT.